These 11 T cell receptor beta chains originate from one sample sequenced in a study of T cells after yellow fever vaccination. TCRdb called the 5' RACE reads again in MiXCR, with one record for every CDR3 protein. Here the sample spans about 320,000 distinct CDR3 sequences, about an eighth being singletons. Sample: CD4+ T cells sorted from PBMCs, taken 15 days after the yellow fever booster vaccination. These receptors were collected from a man aged 18-30 years who received the YFV17D yellow fever vaccine.

The table lists this clonotype with a few counts. The chain joins TRBV2 to TRBJ1-2; D is unresolved. The CDR3 length is 10 residues. The V gene's germline CDR1 is SNHLY and CDR2 FYNNEI. V was pared by 8 bases and J by 5 bases, with 6 bases between. CDR3 sequence reads: CASGEYGYTF. In DNA form, the CDR3 reads TGTGCCAGCGGGGAATATGGCTACACCTTC.

This clonotype has only a few counts. The chain links TRBV19 to TRBJ1-1; no reliable D call. This CDR3 contains 15 residues. CDR1 and CDR2 from the germline V gene are LNHDA and SQIVND (reference sequence). V was cut by 3 bases and J by 4 bases, with 15 bases left in between. CDR3 region: CASSIQPGRGTEAFF. The CDR3 coding sequence is TGTGCCAGTAGTATCCAGCCCGGACGGGGCACTGAAGCTTTCTTT.

This clonotype was recorded a few times. The chain employs TRBV5-1 and TRBJ2-3; TRBD2 might be the D (6 bases). V shed 0 bases and J shed 4 bases, with 12 bases lying between them. Germline V gene lookup returns CDR1 SGHRS and CDR2 YFSETQ. The CDR3 has 15 residues. The CDR3 nucleotides read TGCGCCAGCAGCTTGGCTCCGGGAGCGGCAGATACGCAGTATTTT. It specifies CASSLAPGAADTQYF. The whole variable domain, remainder taken from reference TRBV5-1 and TRBJ2-3, is KAGVTQTPRYLIKTRGQQVTLSCSPISGHRSVSWYQQTPGQGLQFLFEYFSETQRNKGNFPGRFSGRQFSNSRSEMNVSTLELGDSALYLCASSLAPGAADTQYFGPGTRLTVL.

This clonotype was seen a few times. The chain joins TRBV20-1 to TRBJ2-2; TRBD2 might be the D (7 bases). Germline loops: CDR1 DFQATT, CDR2 SNEGSKA (reference sequence). With 5 bases removed from V and 7 bases from J, the gap between germline ends came to 20 bases. The CDR3 consists of 15 residues. CDR3 DNA sequence: TGCAGTGCTGTCCCCCGGGGGGCATTCGGCGGGGAGCTGTTTTTT. Translation gives CSAVPRGAFGGELFF.

This clonotype was counted many times. V is TRBV9 and J is TRBJ2-3; D is perhaps TRBD1 (6 bases). The CDR3 is made up of 14 amino acids. Germline V gene sequence: CDR1 SGDLS, CDR2 YYNGEE. Trimming cost V 4 bases and J 2 bases, with 11 bases left between them. The CDR3 bases are TGTGCCAGCAGCCCCGGGACATTCACAGATACGCAGTATTTT. It codes for CASSPGTFTDTQYF.

The V and J genes are TRBV4-3 and TRBJ1-2, with unresolved D. V was trimmed by 0 bases and J by 1 base, leaving 9 bases between them. Germline V gene data show CDR1 as LGHNA and CDR2 as YSLEER. CDR3 size: 15 residues. The CDR3 loop is CASSQDMGINYGYTF. As DNA, the CDR3 is TGCGCCAGCAGCCAAGATATGGGCATTAACTATGGCTACACCTTC.

This clonotype was picked up a small number of times. The gene calls are TRBV5-6 and TRBJ2-7; a possible D gene is TRBD1 (5 bases). The CDR3 has 12 amino acids. Per the germline V gene, CDR1 is SGHDT and CDR2 is YYEEEE. V was shortened by 5 bases and J by 3 bases, with 9 bases between the two germline ends. The CDR3 region has the DNA TGTGCCAGCAGACGCAGGGACTACGAGCAGTACTTC. It is translated as CASRRRDYEQYF.

The CDR3 loop is CASLLAGGAEAFF. For the CDR3, the DNA is TGTGCCAGTTTATTAGCGGGGGGCGCTGAAGCTTTCTTT. J is TRBJ1-1 and V is TRBV6-2 or TRBV6-3; TRBD1 might be the D (6 bases). The V and J ends lost 9 bases and 6 bases respectively, with 17 bases between them. Germline V lookup: CDR1 MNHEY, CDR2 SVGEGT. The CDR3 contains 13 residues.

The chain links TRBV28 to TRBJ1-5; 7 bases are a match to TRBD1. Germline loops: CDR1 MDHEN, CDR2 SYDVKM. The CDR3 is 15 amino acids. V gave up 3 bases and J gave up 2 bases; unmatched junction bases: 4. Here the CDR3 reads CASSFLDRGNQPQHF. The CDR3 DNA follows: TGTGCCAGCAGTTTCCTAGACAGGGGCAATCAGCCCCAGCATTTT.

The table lists this clonotype with a few counts. The chain employs TRBV6-2 or TRBV6-3 and TRBJ1-1; 8 bases are shared with TRBD1. Losses at the gene ends were 1 base for V and 6 bases for J; bases not matched to a gene: 4. This CDR3 contains 14 residues. Germline V gene sequence: CDR1 MNHEY, CDR2 SVGEGT. CDR3 DNA: TGTGCCAGCAGTTACTGGCAGGGGGCCGCTGAAGCTTTCTTT. This sequence encodes CASSYWQGAAEAFF.

The sample holds a few counts of this clonotype. DNA for the CDR3: TGTGCCAGCAGCTTGGAACTTCGGGTCGACACAGATACGCAGTATTTT. It encodes CASSLELRVDTDTQYF. The V call is TRBV7-9, the J call TRBJ2-3; no definite D call. The CDR3 sequence is 16 residues long. The ends were cut back, 3 bases at V and 2 bases at J, with 15 bases in the middle. Germline V gene data show CDR1 as SEHNR and CDR2 as FQNEAQ (reference sequence).